These 21 T cell receptor beta chains were all obtained from the same sample, sequenced in a study of cytomegalovirus exposure and HLA in healthy donors. With 60 Vbeta and 13 Jbeta primers, the PCR was carried out. The method was immunoSEQ multiplex PCR; TCRdb's version includes in-frame clones alone and lacks a portion of them. The table lists 100,000 or so clones, about 60% of them singletons. Sequencing was done on a sample of PBMCs. The source of these receptors is a human donor in good health.

This sequence joins TRBV4-1 and TRBJ1-5; D unresolved. Germline V gene lookup returns CDR1 MGHRA and CDR2 YSYEKL. There are 15 residues in the CDR3. The V end was cut by 0 bases, the J end by 6 bases, with 12 bases between. The DNA for the CDR3 is TGCGCCAGCAGCCAAGATTCCGGGGATGCTCAGCCCCAGCATTTT. As protein: CASSQDSGDAQPQHF.

This clone was seen a single time. The chain combines TRBV6-5 with TRBJ2-2; D possibly corresponds to TRBD2 (6 bases). CDR3 size: 15 residues. Trimming took off 7 bases at V and 3 bases at J, with 15 bases between the two ends. CDR1 and CDR2 (germline): MNHEY, SVGAGI. CDR3: CASTQRGGYTGELFF. The CDR3 DNA is TGTGCCAGCACTCAACGGGGAGGTTACACCGGGGAGCTGTTTTTT.

The chain combines TRBV19 with TRBJ2-1; D is uncertain. CDR1 is LNHDA and CDR2 is SQIVND in the germline V gene (reference sequence). Trimming cost V 0 bases and J 0 bases, with 6 bases left between them. The CDR3 extends over 15 amino acids. CDR3 coding DNA: TGTGCCAGTAGTATAGACCGGAGCTCCTACAATGAGCAGTTCTTC. Translation gives CASSIDRSSYNEQFF.

The genes are TRBV5-1 and TRBJ1-2; D is unclear. This CDR3 has 15 residues. Germline V CDR1 and CDR2: SGHRS, YFSETQ. V shed 0 bases and J shed 4 bases, with 13 bases lying between them. This CDR3 is CASSLEFPRGYGYTF. CDR3 sequence (DNA): TGCGCCAGCAGCTTGGAGTTTCCTCGAGGCTATGGCTACACCTTC.

The genes are TRBV19 and TRBJ2-1; weak D call: TRBD2 (6 bases). V dropped 7 bases and J dropped 8 bases, with 15 bases sitting between them. The CDR3 totals 13 residues. The germline V gene has CDR1 LNHDA and CDR2 SQIVND (reference sequence). This CDR3 is CASTSTSFHEQFF. Written as DNA, the CDR3 is TGTGCCAGTACCTCGACTAGTTTCCATGAGCAGTTCTTC.

This chain uses TRBV30 with TRBJ2-7, with D uncertain. The CDR3 length is 14 residues. Germline CDR1 and CDR2: GTSNPN and SVGIG (reference sequence). Trimming shortened V by 5 bases and J by 5 bases, and 19 bases separated the two germline ends. DNA for the CDR3: TGTGCCTGGTCCGGTTCGAGGTTAACCAACGAGCAGTACTTC. Translation gives CAWSGSRLTNEQYF.

V usage is TRBV28 and J usage is TRBJ2-3, with D possibly TRBD2 on 7 matching bases. The CDR3 length is 14 residues. The germline V gene encodes CDR1 MDHEN and CDR2 SYDVKM. V was cut by 6 bases and J by 6 bases, with 16 bases left in between. The DNA of the CDR3 is TGTGCCAGCAGCACTAAGGGGGGGGCGGATACGCAGTATTTT. This translates into CASSTKGGADTQYF.

DNA of the CDR3: TGTGCCAGCAGTCGGACTAGCGGCAGCACAGATACGCAGTATTTT. Protein product: CASSRTSGSTDTQYF. This chain links TRBV7-9 with TRBJ2-3, with 10 bases fitting TRBD2. V lost 6 bases, J lost 0 bases, and 3 bases stayed unmatched. Per germline, CDR1 SEHNR and CDR2 FQNEAQ (reference sequence). The CDR3 is 15 amino acids.

V and J are TRBV11-2 and TRBJ2-1, with 8 bases that match TRBD2. The CDR3 contains 13 residues. CDR1 and CDR2 from the germline V gene are SGHAT and FQNNGV. After removal of 5 bases from V and 9 bases from J, the junction contained 6 bases not matched to a gene. The CDR3 is CASSPLTSGEQFF. The CDR3 DNA follows: TGTGCCAGCAGCCCCCTCACTAGCGGTGAGCAGTTCTTC.

The chain carries TRBV5-1 and TRBJ1-1, with 7 bases matching TRBD1. The germline V gene encodes CDR1 SGHRS and CDR2 YFSETQ. The V gene end was trimmed by 0 bases and the J gene end by 0 bases; junction bases not matched to a gene: 5. The CDR3 is 16 residues long. CDR3 sequence (DNA): TGCGCCAGCAGCTTGGAGGCGGGACAGATGAACACTGAAGCTTTCTTT. Its protein product is CASSLEAGQMNTEAFF.

This clone was seen a few times. This chain links TRBV6-5 with TRBJ2-7; 9 bases are shared with TRBD1. Per the germline V gene, CDR1 is MNHEY and CDR2 is SVGAGI. CDR3 length: 15 residues. The V segment lost 3 bases and the J segment 3 bases; nucleotides outside the gene matches: 6. Here the CDR3 DNA reads TGTGCCAGCAGTTATAGGGGACAGGGTCTCTACGAGCAGTACTTC. Translated: CASSYRGQGLYEQYF.

This clone showed up just a few times. J is TRBJ2-7 and V is TRBV10-3, with 13 bases lining up with TRBD2. Germline V gives CDR1 ENHRY, CDR2 SYGVKD. CDR3 length: 18 residues. Trimming removed 0 bases from V and 0 bases from J; junction bases left unmatched: 5. CDR3 DNA: TGTGCCATCAGTGAGTCGCGGACTAGCGGGAGAAGCTCCTACGAGCAGTACTTC. Amino acid sequence: CAISESRTSGRSSYEQYF.

This chain connects TRBV19 to TRBJ1-4, with a weak D call TRBD1 (6 bases). Germline V gives CDR1 LNHDA, CDR2 SQIVND (reference sequence). This CDR3 region has 12 residues. Between the trimmed V and J ends, which lost 6 bases and 8 bases, there was a span of 10 bases. This CDR3 is CASRRTEEKLFF. The DNA of the CDR3 is TGTGCCAGTAGACGGACAGAGGAAAAACTGTTTTTT. The full variable domain, completed using reference TRBV19 and TRBJ1-4, is DGGITQSPKYLFRKEGQNVTLSCEQNLNHDAMYWYRQDPGQGLRLIYYSQIVNDFQKGDIAEGYSVSREKKESFPLTVTSAQKNPTAFYLCASRRTEEKLFFGSGTQLSVL.

The chain joins TRBV11-2 to TRBJ2-7; 7 bases align to TRBD2. This CDR3 is built from 16 residues. V was pared by 0 bases and J by 2 bases, with 7 bases of the junction left unmatched. CDR1 SGHAT and CDR2 FQNNGV come from the germline V gene. CDR3 sequence (DNA): TGTGCCAGCAGCTTAGATCCCGTCGCGGGAGCCTACGAGCAGTACTTC. Translated: CASSLDPVAGAYEQYF.

J is TRBJ2-7 and V is TRBV27; D remains ambiguous. The CDR3 sequence is 14 residues long. V lost 5 bases and J lost 6, with 17 bases in between. Germline assignment: CDR1 MNHEY and CDR2 SMNVEV (reference sequence). This CDR3 is CASSVTPERGEQYF. The CDR3 region has the DNA TGTGCCAGCAGTGTCACCCCGGAGCGAGGCGAGCAGTACTTC.

This chain links TRBV30 with TRBJ2-5; D is uncertain. The CDR3 is 14 residues long. Trimming stripped 0 bases from V and 5 bases from J, with 13 bases between. In germline, CDR1 is GTSNPN, CDR2 SVGIG (reference sequence). CDR3 residues: CAWSVSLVVETQYF. As DNA, the CDR3 is TGTGCCTGGAGTGTAAGCCTAGTCGTGGAGACCCAGTACTTC.

This clone was recorded a few times. The rearrangement joins TRBV7-2 to TRBJ2-3; D is unresolved. V was pared by 1 base and J by 6 bases, with 20 bases between. Germline V CDR1 and CDR2: SGHTA, FQGNSA. The CDR3 length is 17 residues. The CDR3 here is CASSLGPRFLLRDTQYF. The CDR3 region has the DNA TGTGCCAGCAGCTTAGGGCCGCGGTTCCTTCTTCGGGATACGCAGTATTTT.

This clone has just a few counts. V and J are TRBV28 and TRBJ2-3; TRBD2 matches 9 bases. The germline V gene has CDR1 MDHEN and CDR2 SYDVKM. CDR3 size: 16 residues. With V trimmed by 5 bases and J by 2 bases, 8 bases remained unmatched. CDR3: CASSPHLAGSTDTQYF. For the CDR3, the DNA is TGTGCCAGCAGTCCCCACCTAGCGGGATCCACAGATACGCAGTATTTT.

The chain employs TRBV6-6 and TRBJ2-7; TRBD1 is a possible D gene (6 bases). Germline lookup yields CDR1 MNHNY and CDR2 SVGAGI (reference sequence). Trimming stripped 6 bases from V and 6 bases from J, with 12 bases between. This CDR3 is built from 12 residues. The CDR3 DNA follows: TGTGCCAGCAGGGCAGGGGTGGGCGAGCAGTACTTC. Its translation: CASRAGVGEQYF.

This clone was observed a single time. The chain uses TRBV6-1 and TRBJ2-7; D possibly corresponds to TRBD1 (5 bases). Per the germline V gene, CDR1 is MNHNS and CDR2 is SASEGT. The CDR3 covers 17 residues. The germline V and J ends were trimmed by 1 base and 0 bases, with 16 bases remaining between them. DNA for the CDR3: TGTGCCAGCAGTGAAGATCAGGGTCTTACGTTCTCCTACGAGCAGTACTTC. It encodes CASSEDQGLTFSYEQYF.

This chain joins TRBV6-5 and TRBJ2-7, with TRBD2 matching over 11 bases. Germline CDR1 is MNHEY and CDR2 is SVGAGI. Unmatched junction bases numbered 6, after V lost 5 bases and J lost 3 bases. The CDR3 is made up of 15 amino acids. The chain's CDR3 is CASSLLAGGSYEQYF. The CDR3 region has the DNA TGTGCCAGCAGTCTCCTAGCGGGAGGTAGCTACGAGCAGTACTTC.